The 15 T cell receptor beta chains reported below all come from one sample, sequenced in a study of metastatic and nonmetastatic thyroid tumors. Among the patients, none had received any treatment before thyroid surgery. TCRdb reanalyzed the PCR reads with MiXCR. The repertoire holds 5,500 to 7,500 clones, with approximately 30% as singletons. The specimen sequenced was adjacent normal tissue. These receptors were taken from a female donor with papillary thyroid cancer or a benign thyroid nodule (not recorded which). Some clones in this sample may be carry-over from other donors' samples.

This clone has at least ten counts. The chain joins TRBV14 to TRBJ1-6, with 7 bases identical to TRBD1. The germline gives CDR1 SGHDN, CDR2 FVKESK. The CDR3 sequence is 13 residues long. V dropped 5 bases and J dropped 8; count of bases not matched to a gene: 3. Written as DNA, the CDR3 is TGTGCCAGCAGCTTAACAGGGGATTCACCCCTCCACTTT. Its translation: CASSLTGDSPLHF.

By share, this clone counts as medium-sized (0.01 to 0.1%). The rearrangement uses TRBV20-1 and TRBJ2-2; 16 positions match TRBD2. The J segment lost 4 bases and the V segment lost 5 bases, leaving 13 bases of the junction unmatched. Germline V CDR1 and CDR2: DFQATT, SNEGSKA (reference sequence). The CDR3 runs to 19 residues. The CDR3 region is CSAPRQGLAGGPGTGELFF. CDR3 nucleotides: TGCAGTGCTCCAAGACAGGGACTAGCGGGAGGGCCAGGCACCGGGGAGCTGTTTTTT.

This chain links TRBV5-1 with TRBJ2-3, with TRBD1 identical over 7 bases. The junction had 5 bases not matched to a gene; V was cut back by 7 bases and J by 0 bases. CDR3 length: 14 residues. Germline assignment: CDR1 SGHRS and CDR2 YFSETQ. CDR3 sequence reads: CASLRGGSTDTQYF. Written as DNA, the CDR3 is TGCGCCAGCCTAAGAGGGGGCAGCACAGATACGCAGTATTTT.

About this clone: One end of the junction does not line up with germline, which may come from a read error. This chain uses TRBV11-2 with TRBJ2-3; TRBD2 agrees at 8 bases. CDR1 and CDR2 (germline): SGHAT, FQNNGV. The CDR3 is 15 amino acids. The CDR3 nucleotides read TGTGTCAGCAGCTATGGGGCGGGAGGTACAGATACGCAGTATTTT. Amino acid sequence: CVSSYGAGGTDTQYF.

This clone appeared a few times. The V and J genes are TRBV6-1 and TRBJ1-2; 12 nucleotides match TRBD1. V lost 2 bases, J lost 7 bases, and 8 bases stayed unmatched. Germline V gene data show CDR1 as MNHNS and CDR2 as SASEGT. This CDR3 is 16 amino acids long. The CDR3 loop is CASSELGTGGWGGYTF. CDR3 DNA: TGTGCCAGCAGTGAATTGGGGACAGGGGGCTGGGGTGGCTACACCTTC.

Relative to its sample, this clone is medium-sized. The chain has TRBV7-2 and TRBJ2-2, with D uncertain. The CDR3 contains 13 residues. V dropped 3 bases and J dropped 4 bases, with 6 bases sitting between them. In germline, CDR1 is SGHTA, CDR2 FQGNSA. The CDR3 DNA reads TGTGCCAGCAGCTTCGGAAGCACCGGGGAGCTGTTTTTT. Amino acid sequence: CASSFGSTGELFF.

In this sample, this clone turned up once. J is TRBJ2-2 and V is TRBV7-2, with D possibly being TRBD2 (5 bases). Trimming removed 2 bases at V and 6 bases at J, with 13 bases between. CDR3 length: 15 residues. Germline values: CDR1 SGHTA, CDR2 FQGNSA. The CDR3 spells CASSLQRSVSGELFF. The CDR3 nucleotides read TGTGCCAGCAGCTTACAGCGGTCTGTTTCCGGGGAGCTGTTTTTT.

This clone appeared a few times. The rearrangement links TRBV25-1 to TRBJ2-1; 11 bases agree with TRBD2. V trimming: 3 bases; J trimming: 12 bases; junction bases outside the gene matches: 10. This CDR3 is 15 amino acids long. Germline CDR1 and CDR2: MGHDK and SYGVNS. The CDR3 sequence is CASSDSGRAYLGQFF. DNA of the CDR3: TGTGCCAGCAGTGATAGCGGGAGGGCCTACCTAGGGCAGTTCTTC. Drawing the rest from reference TRBV25-1 and TRBJ2-1, the complete variable domain is EADIYQTPRYLVIGTGKKITLECSQTMGHDKMYWYQQDPGMELHLIHYSYGVNSTEKGDLSSESTVSRIRTEHFPLTLESARPSHTSQYLCASSDSGRAYLGQFFGPGTRLTVL.

The chain has TRBV11-1 and TRBJ1-4; 10 bases match TRBD1. V dropped 5 bases and J dropped 1; count of bases not matched to a gene: 10. This CDR3 has 18 residues. The germline V gene has CDR1 SGHAT and CDR2 FQDESV (reference sequence). CDR3 protein: CASSGQGVQSGTNEKLFF. CDR3 nucleotide sequence: TGTGCCAGCAGCGGACAGGGGGTTCAAAGTGGAACTAATGAAAAACTGTTTTTT.

Only a few counts were recorded for this clone. The chain has TRBV5-1 and TRBJ1-2; D gene unclear. Trimming shortened V by 1 base and J by 8 bases, and 9 bases separated the two germline ends. The germline CDR1 and CDR2 sequences are SGHRS and YFSETQ. CDR3 length: 12 residues. CDR3 in amino acids: CASSLPDGGYTF. CDR3 sequence (DNA): TGCGCCAGCAGCTTGCCGGACGGCGGCTACACCTTC.

In DNA form, the CDR3 reads TGTGCCAGCAGTGACAGCCTTTCCCAAGGGGCATTGAACACTGAAGCTTTCTTT. Its protein product is CASSDSLSQGALNTEAFF. The chain couples TRBV2 to TRBJ1-1, with D maybe TRBD1 (5 bases). Trimming shortened V by 3 bases and J by 0 bases, and 20 bases separated the two germline ends. Germline V lookup: CDR1 SNHLY, CDR2 FYNNEI. The CDR3 has 18 residues. The full variable domain, completed using reference TRBV2 and TRBJ1-1, is EPEVTQTPSHQVTQMGQEVILRCVPISNHLYFYWYRQILGQKVEFLVSFYNNEISEKSEIFDDQFSVERPDGSNFTLKIRSTKLEDSAMYFCASSDSLSQGALNTEAFFGQGTRLTVV.

CDR3 DNA sequence: TGCAGTGCTAGAGATGAAGGGCGACAGGAGAGTAACTATGGCTACACCTTC. It yields the protein CSARDEGRQESNYGYTF. The gene calls are TRBV20-1 and TRBJ1-2; TRBD1 might be the D (6 bases). The germline CDR1 and CDR2 sequences are DFQATT and SNEGSKA (reference sequence). V shed 0 bases and J shed 1 base, with 18 bases lying between them. This CDR3 spans 17 amino acids.

On this clone: It may be a read error: a sequence one base away is much more abundant. The rearrangement joins TRBV4-2 to TRBJ2-1, with TRBD2 matching over 11 bases. V lost 6 bases, J lost 2 bases, and 12 bases stayed unmatched. CDR1 LGHNA and CDR2 YNFKEQ come from the germline V gene. CDR3 size: 18 residues. The CDR3 loop reads CASSGASGGQSPYNEQFF. The CDR3 DNA follows: TGTGCCAGCAGTGGGGCTAGCGGGGGGCAGAGCCCCTACAATGAGCAGTTCTTC.

This clone was detected a few times. The chain recombines TRBV12-3 or TRBV12-4 with TRBJ2-3; D perhaps matches TRBD2 (5 bases). Trimming took off 2 bases at V and 7 bases at J, with 19 bases between the two ends. The CDR3 covers 16 residues. CDR3 DNA: TGTGCCAGCAGTTTAACCAGCGGAGACGTTACAAATACGCAGTATTTT. This encodes CASSLTSGDVTNTQYF.

The V gene is TRBV2, the J gene TRBJ2-5; perhaps TRBD2 as D (5 bases). Trimming cost V 2 bases and J 6 bases, with 16 bases left between them. Looked up from germline, CDR1 is SNHLY and CDR2 is FYNNEI. The CDR3 length is 15 residues. The CDR3 region is CASSERSLAGKTQYF. CDR3 sequence (DNA): TGTGCCAGCAGTGAAAGGTCGCTAGCTGGGAAGACCCAGTACTTC.